The next 14 T cell receptor beta chains were all read from a single sample in a study of blood T cell repertoires in COVID-19. Clones were read by immunoSEQ multiplex PCR, and TCRdb kept only the in-frame ones, dropping some. The sample comprises about 340,000 clones, approximately 92% of which are singletons, and about 18% rests with the top ten. Sequencing was performed on PBMCs or T cells enriched from blood (not recorded which). These receptors originate from a woman between 25 and 40 years old who had recovered from COVID-19.

The gene calls are TRBV6-5 and TRBJ2-3; the match to TRBD2 covers 9 bases. CDR3 length: 14 residues. V lost 7 bases, J lost 6 bases, and 8 bases stayed unmatched. Germline V gene data show CDR1 as MNHEY and CDR2 as SVGAGI. The CDR3 here is CASTPGLAWDTQYF. CDR3 coding DNA: TGTGCCAGCACCCCGGGACTAGCCTGGGATACGCAGTATTTT.

This chain uses TRBV6-2 or TRBV6-3 with TRBJ2-6; D is possibly TRBD2 (6 bases). The germline V gene has CDR1 MNHEY and CDR2 SVGEGT. The CDR3 length is 13 residues. With 5 bases removed from V and 4 bases from J, the gap between germline ends came to 6 bases. CDR3 nucleotides: TGTGCCAGCAGTGCGGGAGGGGCCAACGTCCTGACTTTC. This gives the protein CASSAGGANVLTF.

Here the CDR3 reads CASSLVEGMAEKLFF. CDR3 nucleotide sequence: TGTGCCAGCAGCTTGGTGGAGGGAATGGCTGAAAAACTGTTTTTT. The chain is built from TRBV5-6 and TRBJ1-4; D remains ambiguous. V was pared by 0 bases and J by 7 bases, with 13 bases between. There are 15 residues in the CDR3. Germline CDR1 is SGHDT and CDR2 is YYEEEE.

The chain carries TRBV9 and TRBJ2-1, with 10 bases matching TRBD1. The V and J ends lost 0 bases and 6 bases, in that order; junction bases with no gene match: 3. The CDR3 sequence is 15 residues long. Germline CDR1 reads SGDLS; CDR2 reads YYNGEE. The CDR3 here is CASSVAGTGANEQFF. For the CDR3, the DNA is TGTGCCAGCAGCGTAGCCGGGACAGGGGCCAATGAGCAGTTCTTC.

The chain joins TRBV7-2 to TRBJ2-4; D call uncertain. V was pared by 1 base and J by 0 bases, with 7 bases between. Germline CDR1 SGHTA, CDR2 FQGNSA. The CDR3 extends over 15 amino acids. The CDR3 reads CASSLDYLAKNIQYF. The CDR3 bases are TGTGCCAGCAGCTTAGACTACTTAGCCAAAAACATTCAGTACTTC.

The chain employs TRBV28 and TRBJ1-1; 7 positions agree with TRBD1. This CDR3 is built from 13 residues. V shed 6 bases, J shed 7 bases, and the junction held 8 bases outside the gene matches. In germline, CDR1 is MDHEN, CDR2 SYDVKM. This chain's CDR3 is CASRLQQGSEAFF. In DNA form, the CDR3 reads TGTGCCAGCAGACTCCAACAGGGGAGTGAAGCTTTCTTT.

The chain combines TRBV18 with TRBJ2-6; D call uncertain. The V gene lost 6 bases and the J gene lost 1 base, with 13 bases spanning the gap. The CDR3 is 16 residues long. Germline CDR1 is KGHSH and CDR2 is LQKENI. This chain's CDR3 is CASSASYVSGANVLTF. For the CDR3, the DNA is TGTGCCAGCTCCGCCAGTTACGTGTCTGGGGCCAACGTCCTGACTTTC.

The chain recombines TRBV6-2 or TRBV6-3 with TRBJ2-1; the match to TRBD1 covers 12 bases. The CDR3 is made up of 18 amino acids. From germline, CDR1 is MNHEY and CDR2 SVGEGT. V shed 4 bases, J shed 7 bases, and the junction held 14 bases outside the gene matches. In DNA form, the CDR3 reads TGTGCCAGCAGTTCAGCACCCGGGGGACAGGGGGCGGTAAATGAGCAGTTCTTC. Protein: CASSSAPGGQGAVNEQFF.

The genes are TRBV30 and TRBJ2-5, with D perhaps matching TRBD2 (6 bases). The V gene lost 4 bases and the J gene lost 6 bases, with 12 bases spanning the gap. The CDR3 is 12 amino acids. Germline CDR1 and CDR2: GTSNPN and SVGIG (reference sequence). The CDR3 spells CAWNLRGKTQYF. CDR3 nucleotide sequence: TGTGCCTGGAATTTGCGGGGAAAGACCCAGTACTTC.

The chain recombines TRBV5-6 with TRBJ2-5; the match to TRBD1 covers 7 bases. The CDR3 has 15 amino acids. V shed 3 bases and J 4 bases; nucleotides not matched to a gene: 9. Germline CDR1 and CDR2: SGHDT and YYEEEE. CDR3 sequence (DNA): TGTGCCAGCAGCTCAACAGGGGCCGCGCGAGAGACCCAGTACTTC. Encoded protein: CASSSTGAARETQYF.

The chain couples TRBV4-2 to TRBJ1-1, with 8 bases identical to TRBD1. After removal of 4 bases from V and 3 bases from J, the junction contained 7 bases not matched to a gene. This CDR3 contains 15 residues. Germline values: CDR1 LGHNA, CDR2 YNFKEQ. Here the CDR3 reads CASSLRTQGDTEAFF. Written as DNA, the CDR3 is TGTGCCAGCAGCCTCCGGACACAGGGGGACACTGAAGCTTTCTTT.

Here the CDR3 reads CASGLRDTQYF. As DNA, the CDR3 is TGTGCTAGTGGTTTGCGGGATACGCAGTATTTT. The chain employs TRBV12-5 and TRBJ2-3, with D hard to call. This CDR3 comprises 11 residues. Germline V lookup: CDR1 LGHNT, CDR2 FRNRAP. Trimming took off 2 bases at V and 6 bases at J, with 3 bases between the two ends. Variable domain in full (rest from reference TRBV12-5 and TRBJ2-3): DARVTQTPRHKVTEMGQEVTMRCQPILGHNTVFWYRQTMMQGLELLAYFRNRAPLDDSGMPKDRFSAEMPDATLATLKIQPSEPRDSAVYFCASGLRDTQYFGPGTRLTVL.

This clone occurred once. The chain employs TRBV6-2 or TRBV6-3 and TRBJ2-7; D is uncertain. The germline V gene has CDR1 MNHEY and CDR2 SVGEGT. This CDR3 has 12 amino acids. V was pared by 6 bases and J by 2 bases, with 8 bases between. The CDR3 sequence: CASSLSAYEQYF. The DNA for the CDR3 is TGTGCCAGCAGCCTATCCGCCTACGAGCAGTACTTC.

The gene calls are TRBV7-2 and TRBJ2-1, with 7 bases fitting TRBD1. The CDR3 is 12 residues long. Germline lookup yields CDR1 SGHTA and CDR2 FQGNSA. V lost 4 bases and J lost 10; bases outside the gene matches: 4. In DNA, the CDR3 is TGTGCCAGCAGCTCAAGGACAGGCGAGCAGTTCTTC. Encoded protein: CASSSRTGEQFF.